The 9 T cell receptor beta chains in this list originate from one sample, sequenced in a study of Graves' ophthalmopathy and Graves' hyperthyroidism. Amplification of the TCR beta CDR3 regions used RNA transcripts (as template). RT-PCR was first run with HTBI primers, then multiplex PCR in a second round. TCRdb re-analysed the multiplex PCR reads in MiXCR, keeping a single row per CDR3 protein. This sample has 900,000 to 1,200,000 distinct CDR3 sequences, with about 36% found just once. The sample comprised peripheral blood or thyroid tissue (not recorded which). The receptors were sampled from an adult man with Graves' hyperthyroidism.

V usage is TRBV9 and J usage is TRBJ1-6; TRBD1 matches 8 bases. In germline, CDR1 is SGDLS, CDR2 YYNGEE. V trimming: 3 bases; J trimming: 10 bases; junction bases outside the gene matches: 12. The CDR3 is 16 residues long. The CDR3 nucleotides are TGTGCCAGCAGCGCATCGCCGACAGGGGAGGGCTCACCCCTCCACTTT. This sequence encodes CASSASPTGEGSPLHF.

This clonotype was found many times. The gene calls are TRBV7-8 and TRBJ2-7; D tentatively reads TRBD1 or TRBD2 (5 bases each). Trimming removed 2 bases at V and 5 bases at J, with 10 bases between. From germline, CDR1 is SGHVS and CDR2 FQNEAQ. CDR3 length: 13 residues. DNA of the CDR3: TGTGCCAGCAGCTTAATCGGGGCCGACGAGCAGTACTTC. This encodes CASSLIGADEQYF.

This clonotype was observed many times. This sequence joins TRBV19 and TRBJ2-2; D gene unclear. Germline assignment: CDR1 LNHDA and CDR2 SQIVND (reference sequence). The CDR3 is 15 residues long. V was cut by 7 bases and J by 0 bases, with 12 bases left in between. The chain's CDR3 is CASIPGPANTGELFF. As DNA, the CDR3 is TGTGCCAGTATCCCCGGACCAGCGAACACCGGGGAGCTGTTTTTT.

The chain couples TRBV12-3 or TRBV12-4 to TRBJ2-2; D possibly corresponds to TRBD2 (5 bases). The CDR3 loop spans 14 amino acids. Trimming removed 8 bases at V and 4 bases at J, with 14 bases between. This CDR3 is CASPSGGSTGELFF. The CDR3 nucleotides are TGTGCCAGCCCAAGCGGAGGTAGCACCGGGGAGCTGTTTTTT.

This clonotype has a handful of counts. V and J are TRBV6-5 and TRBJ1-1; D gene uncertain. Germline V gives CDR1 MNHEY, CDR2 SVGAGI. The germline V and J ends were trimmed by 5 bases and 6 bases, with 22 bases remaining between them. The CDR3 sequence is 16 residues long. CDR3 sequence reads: CASSPAVGARGAEAFF. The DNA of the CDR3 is TGTGCCAGCAGTCCCGCGGTGGGAGCTCGGGGTGCTGAAGCTTTCTTT.

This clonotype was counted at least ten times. The CDR3 protein is CASSLGRGTVLQPQHF. The CDR3 bases are TGTGCCAGCAGCTTAGGTCGGGGGACAGTTCTTCAGCCCCAGCATTTT. The rearrangement joins TRBV7-8 to TRBJ1-5; 7 bases agree with TRBD1. Germline trimming cut 1 base from V and 6 bases from J; bases unmatched to any gene: 9. In germline, CDR1 is SGHVS, CDR2 FQNEAQ. CDR3 length: 16 amino acids.

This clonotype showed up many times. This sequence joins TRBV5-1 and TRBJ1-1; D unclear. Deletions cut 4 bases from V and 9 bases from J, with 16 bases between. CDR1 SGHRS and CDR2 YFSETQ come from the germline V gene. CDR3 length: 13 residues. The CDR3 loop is CASSPDLGAQAFF. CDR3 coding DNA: TGCGCCAGCAGCCCGGACCTCGGTGCTCAAGCTTTCTTT.

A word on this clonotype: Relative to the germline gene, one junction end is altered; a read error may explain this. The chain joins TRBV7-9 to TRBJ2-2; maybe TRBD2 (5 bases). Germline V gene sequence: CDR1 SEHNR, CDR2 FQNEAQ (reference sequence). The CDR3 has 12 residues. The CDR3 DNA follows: TGTGCCAGCACCGCGAGTGCCGGGAAGCTGTTTTTT. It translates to CASTASAGKLFF.

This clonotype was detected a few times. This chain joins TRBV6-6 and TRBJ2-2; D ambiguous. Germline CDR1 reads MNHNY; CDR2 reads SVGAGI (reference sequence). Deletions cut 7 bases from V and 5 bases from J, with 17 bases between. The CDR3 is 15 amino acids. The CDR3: CASMYAPRRTGELFF. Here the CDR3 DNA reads TGTGCCAGCATGTACGCGCCTCGTAGGACCGGGGAGCTGTTTTTT.